The entry below describes one T cell receptor (beta chain). Its antigen specificity is not known. No base quality values were provided; no much bigger clone lies one nucleotide off. These data originate in a study of T cell changes during pregnancy in multiple sclerosis (dated by TCRdb to the late 2010s). About the full investigation: In women with multiple sclerosis, the researchers looked at how the T cell repertoire shifted as pregnancy progressed.

The CDR3 covers 16 residues, taking in both the cysteine and the phenylalanine. The retained sequence is limited to the CDR3, 48 bases, with the frame set at the first base. The trim is 2 bases for V and 1 base for J, with a gap of 13 bases between the germline ends. The germline V gene (reference sequence) sets CDR1 to MNHEY and CDR2 to SMNVEV. The library was generated by the immunoSEQ multiplex PCR assay. The source is immuneACCESS, and TCRdb retained only in-frame sequences with V and J called. Part of the clones is not carried over; for the studies checked, unresolved V genes explain less than half of this, and the remainder is unexplained. This sample has about 59,000 clones in its table, and around 94% of those were observed once. The top ten clones comprise just over 2.5% of the sample.

The source material was CD8+ T cells from peripheral blood mononuclear cells, sampled after pregnancy. The chain is made from TRBV27 and TRBJ2-3; a confident D gene designation cannot be given. The source is a female donor with multiple sclerosis, enrolled in a pregnancy study. The nucleotide sequence reads as follows: TGTGCCAGCAGTTTAAGCCAGGCTCTTCGCACAGATACGCAGTATTTT. The translation is CASSLSQALRTDTQYF.